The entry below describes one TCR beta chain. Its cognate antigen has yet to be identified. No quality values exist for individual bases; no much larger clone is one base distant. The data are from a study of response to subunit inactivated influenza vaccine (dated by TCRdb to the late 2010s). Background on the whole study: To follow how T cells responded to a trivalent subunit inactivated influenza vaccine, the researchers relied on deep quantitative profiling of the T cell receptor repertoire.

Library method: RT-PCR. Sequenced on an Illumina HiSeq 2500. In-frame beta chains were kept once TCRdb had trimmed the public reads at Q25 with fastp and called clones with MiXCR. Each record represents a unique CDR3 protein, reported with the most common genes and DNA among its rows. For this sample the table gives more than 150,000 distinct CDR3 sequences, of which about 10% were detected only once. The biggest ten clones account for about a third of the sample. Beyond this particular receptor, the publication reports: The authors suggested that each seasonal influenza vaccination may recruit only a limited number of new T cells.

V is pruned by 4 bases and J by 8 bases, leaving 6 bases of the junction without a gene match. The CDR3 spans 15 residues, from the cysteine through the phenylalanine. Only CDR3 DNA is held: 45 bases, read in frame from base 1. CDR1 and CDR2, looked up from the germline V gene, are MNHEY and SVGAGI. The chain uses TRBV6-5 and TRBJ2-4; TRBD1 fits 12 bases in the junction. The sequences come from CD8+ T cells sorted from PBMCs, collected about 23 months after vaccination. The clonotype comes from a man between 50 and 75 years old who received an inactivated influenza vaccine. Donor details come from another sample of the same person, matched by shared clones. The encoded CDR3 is CASSSGTGGIDIQYF. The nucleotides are TGTGCCAGCAGTTCCGGGACAGGGGGCATAGACATTCAGTACTTC.